This T cell receptor (beta chain) was sequenced for a study of beta chain features in type 1 diabetes. Study-level findings and limits: Significant though moderate, a shortening of TCRB CDR3s appeared in all four CD4+ subsets of Type 1 diabetes patients. PCR might show a preference for shorter templates, equally across patients and controls. Patients' naive, central memory and Treg TCRB repertoires seemed closer to one another than those of healthy donors.

Germline lookup yields CDR1 SGHDN and CDR2 FVKESK. This CDR3 comprises 15 residues. V lost 3 bases, J lost 5 bases, and 14 bases lay in between. The whole isolated RNA underwent reverse transcription, so sequencing captured expressed TCRB transcripts. Sequencing of naive, central memory and regulatory T cell samples gave an average of about 3.7 million reads. Clones were sequenced by immunoSEQ multiplex PCR, and TCRdb holds only the in-frame ones, with some missing. The data hold some 240,000 clones, with under 13% observed a single time. In its sample, this clone was seen many times. No antigen is known for it.

The V gene is TRBV14, the J gene TRBJ2-1; D perhaps matches TRBD1 (5 bases). The source is a man between 18 and 29 years old in good health. The sample taken for sequencing was central memory CD4+ T cells from blood. In DNA form, the CDR3 reads TGTGCCAGCAGCCACTCATTGGCAGGGAACAATGAGCAGTTCTTC. It yields the protein CASSHSLAGNNEQFF.